This is a list of T cell receptor beta chains from one sample in a study of blood T cell repertoires in COVID-19. TCRdb's table, derived via immunoSEQ multiplex PCR, lists solely in-frame clones and lacks some. The sample contains about 140,000 clones, 85% to 90% of which appear only once. What was sequenced was peripheral blood. The receptors here all came from a woman older than 75 with acute or convalescent COVID-19. CDR3s leave out the opening cysteine and the closing phenylalanine or tryptophan. Part of the rows lack a size; the others show once, few, many or a class for expanded clones.

CDR3	V	size	J
ASSIRGSGGFYGYT	TRBV19	few	TRBJ1-2
ASSSTVSSYNEQF	TRBV7-9	NA	TRBJ2-1
ASSWTGTNTEAF	TRBV6-5	NA	TRBJ1-1
ASSQSPSSPLPGGVYNEQF	TRBV23-1	NA	TRBJ2-1
ASSLVSLAGGTQY	TRBV11-2	few	TRBJ2-5
ASSQLARVGGYT	TRBV3-1/TRBV3-2	NA	TRBJ1-2
ASSRGARSYEQY	TRBV5-1	NA	TRBJ2-7
ASSQDIRTEHT	TRBV4-3	NA	TRBJ1-2
ASSLGRGQTSGNTIY	TRBV7-6	NA	TRBJ1-3
ASSVGQISNQPQH	TRBV19	few	TRBJ1-5
ASSSWTSYSYNEQF	TRBV7-9	few	TRBJ2-1
ASSLEYGGSYEQY	TRBV5-1	NA	TRBJ2-7
ASSDVSGHTEAF	TRBV6-1	NA	TRBJ1-1
ASSVAPGMNTEAF	TRBV9	NA	TRBJ1-1
ASSPSGSGSGQPQH	TRBV11-2	NA	TRBJ1-5
ASSLRDFDGYT	TRBV7-9	NA	TRBJ1-2
ASNKGGSNQPQH	TRBV7-9	NA	TRBJ1-5
SVEGDRGWGYT	TRBV29-1	NA	TRBJ1-2
ASSYDAGGYEQF	TRBV7-2	NA	TRBJ2-1
ASSPSGGDESYT	TRBV6-4	NA	TRBJ1-2
ATSRPEAGAYEQY	TRBV15	NA	TRBJ2-7
ASSPRGGGTDTQY	TRBV7-2	NA	TRBJ2-3
ASSLWGDGGYT	TRBV7-3	NA	TRBJ1-2
ASSGQGRGTNEKLF	TRBV9	NA	TRBJ1-4
ASSIPGQHNEQF	TRBV27	NA	TRBJ2-1
ASSLLYIQETQY	TRBV7-9	NA	TRBJ2-5
ASSLGPTGMNSPLH	TRBV5-1	NA	TRBJ1-6
ASSRTSLLAASYEQY	TRBV7-9	NA	TRBJ2-7
ASSYSSLAGGQF	TRBV6-6	NA	TRBJ2-1
ASSNPGVSGGQETQY	TRBV9	few	TRBJ2-5
ASSRDRGREQY	TRBV4-3	NA	TRBJ2-7
ASSLRQGPDTQY	TRBV11-2	NA	TRBJ2-3
ASSWAGIDEQY	TRBV5-4	NA	TRBJ2-7
ASSLATSGGGTDTQY	TRBV5-1	NA	TRBJ2-3
ASSLGQANEQY	TRBV7-2	NA	TRBJ2-7
ASSQGGTADYGYT	TRBV3-1/TRBV3-2	once	TRBJ1-2
ASSRDSTGGYGYT	TRBV19	NA	TRBJ1-2
ASSPQGLNTEAF	TRBV6-5	NA	TRBJ1-1
ASSPSPGVGTQY	TRBV7-3	NA	TRBJ2-5
ASRRGNQPQH	TRBV12-3/TRBV12-4	NA	TRBJ1-5
ASSLVKAGRDWKNTEAF	TRBV7-8	once	TRBJ1-1
ASTGADRLNTEAF	TRBV28	NA	TRBJ1-1
ASSSPEMTGEGEAF	TRBV7-9	NA	TRBJ1-1
ASKQGNQPQH	TRBV2	NA	TRBJ1-5
ASSLSNQPQH	TRBV7-2	once	TRBJ1-5